This T cell receptor (beta chain) was obtained from a study of control samples from healthy donors and cancer patients. This clone was seen just once. Germline lookup yields CDR1 SGHDN and CDR2 FVKESK. V shed 1 base and J 1 base; nucleotides not matched to a gene: 5. This CDR3 contains 16 residues. The table came from immunoSEQ multiplex PCR; TCRdb's copy has only in-frame clones and leaves some out. The table has 100,000 to 150,000 clones, around 86% seen once. The chain employs TRBV14 and TRBJ2-3; 7 bases map to TRBD2. The sample was blood. The TCR originated in a man aged 40-50 years in good health. CDR3 in DNA: TGTGCCAGCAGCCAAGGGGGACTATACGGCACAGATACGCAGTATTTT. Translation: CASSQGGLYGTDTQYF.